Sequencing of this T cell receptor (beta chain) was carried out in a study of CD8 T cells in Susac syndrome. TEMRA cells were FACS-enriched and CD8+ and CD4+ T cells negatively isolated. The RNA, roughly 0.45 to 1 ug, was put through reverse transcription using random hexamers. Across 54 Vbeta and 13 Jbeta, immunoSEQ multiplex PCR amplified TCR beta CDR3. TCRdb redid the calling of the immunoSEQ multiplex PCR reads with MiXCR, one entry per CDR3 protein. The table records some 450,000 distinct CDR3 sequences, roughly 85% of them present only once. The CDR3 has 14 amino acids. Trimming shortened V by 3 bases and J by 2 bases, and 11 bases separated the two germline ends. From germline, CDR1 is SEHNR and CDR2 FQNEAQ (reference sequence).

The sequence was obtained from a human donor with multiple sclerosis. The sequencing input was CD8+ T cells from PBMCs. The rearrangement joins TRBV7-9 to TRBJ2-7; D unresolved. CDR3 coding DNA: TGTGCCAGCAGCTTGCCTCTAAACCCCTACGAGCAGTACTTC. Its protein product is CASSLPLNPYEQYF.